The 21 T cell receptor beta chains below all came from one sample that was sequenced in a study of blood T cell repertoires in COVID-19. Repertoires were generated with immunoSEQ multiplex PCR, while TCRdb's copy carries only in-frame clones and drops some. The table lists 130,000 to 150,000 clones, almost 90% of them singletons. The specimen sequenced was peripheral blood. These receptors all come from a human donor in a cohort sampled during active COVID-19.

This chain joins TRBV6-2 or TRBV6-3 and TRBJ2-3, with D possibly matching TRBD2 (5 bases). Germline V gene data show CDR1 as MNHEY and CDR2 as SVGEGT. Trimming took 0 bases from V and 2 from J, leaving 9 bases between them. The CDR3 contains 15 residues. The CDR3 sequence is CASSYSRTYTDTQYF. The CDR3 nucleotides are TGTGCCAGCAGTTACTCACGGACTTACACAGATACGCAGTATTTT.

This chain links TRBV12-3 or TRBV12-4 with TRBJ1-1, with a weak D call TRBD1 (5 bases). The CDR3 spans 10 residues. Trimming shortened V by 8 bases and J by 11 bases, and 12 bases separated the two germline ends. The CDR3 DNA reads TGTGCCAGCGGGCAGGGTACCGCTTTCTTT. Its translation is CASGQGTAFF.

This rearrangement joins TRBV7-9 to TRBJ2-2, with 10 nucleotides matching TRBD1. Losses at the gene ends were 4 bases for V and 4 bases for J; bases not matched to a gene: 3. Germline CDR1 SEHNR, CDR2 FQNEAQ (reference sequence). This CDR3 comprises 15 residues. The DNA for the CDR3 is TGTGCCAGCAGCTCCAGGGACAGGGGCACCGGGGAGCTGTTTTTT. Its protein is CASSSRDRGTGELFF.

The chain carries TRBV30 and TRBJ2-5; possibly TRBD1 for D (6 bases). Germline V gives CDR1 GTSNPN, CDR2 SVGIG (reference sequence). Trimming pared 1 base from V and 2 bases from J, leaving 23 bases between. This CDR3 has 18 amino acids. This CDR3 reads CAWSGWVGILQGQETQYF. CDR3 nucleotides: TGTGCCTGGAGTGGTTGGGTCGGCATACTGCAGGGGCAAGAGACCCAGTACTTC.

This clone appeared a few times. The chain couples TRBV5-6 to TRBJ2-7; 7 bases are shared with TRBD2. V shed 4 bases and J 6 bases; nucleotides not matched to a gene: 13. This CDR3 contains 15 residues. CDR1 is SGHDT, CDR2 YYEEEE, per germline. For the CDR3, the DNA is TGTGCCAGCAGCGCCGTCCCAGCGGGGTATAGCGAGCAGTACTTC. Its protein is CASSAVPAGYSEQYF.

The rearrangement uses TRBV6-1 and TRBJ2-7, with 7 bases fitting TRBD1. Losses at the gene ends were 1 base for V and 2 bases for J; bases not matched to a gene: 8. This CDR3 spans 16 amino acids. CDR1 MNHNS and CDR2 SASEGT come from the germline V gene. The CDR3 here is CASSEGGQRRTYEQYF. The CDR3 DNA reads TGTGCCAGCAGTGAAGGGGGACAGCGACGAACCTACGAGCAGTACTTC.

The chain carries TRBV3-1 (or the pseudogene TRBV3-2) and TRBJ2-3, with TRBD1 identical over 7 bases. V was pared by 4 bases and J by 0 bases, with 4 bases of the junction left unmatched. Germline V gives CDR1 LGHDT, CDR2 YNNKEL (reference sequence). The length of the CDR3 is 15 residues. Here the CDR3 DNA reads TGTGCCAGCAGCCCTAGGGGGCCGAGCACAGATACGCAGTATTTT. Its protein is CASSPRGPSTDTQYF.

V and J are TRBV6-1 and TRBJ2-1; 10 bases align to TRBD2. The germline V gene has CDR1 MNHNS and CDR2 SASEGT. Trimming at V came to 2 bases and at J to 10 bases, leaving 11 bases not matched to a gene. The CDR3 covers 16 residues. Here the CDR3 DNA reads TGTGCCAGCAGTGAACGGGGTAGCGGGGGGCCGGGGGAGCAGTTCTTC. This encodes CASSERGSGGPGEQFF.

The V and J genes are TRBV29-1 and TRBJ2-7, with 11 bases that match TRBD2. The CDR3 sequence is 14 residues long. After removal of 7 bases from V and 3 bases from J, the junction contained 8 bases not matched to a gene. The V gene's germline CDR1 is SQVTM and CDR2 ANQGSEA. The CDR3 loop reads CSADSGTSGYEQYF. Here the CDR3 DNA reads TGCAGCGCCGACAGTGGGACTAGCGGCTACGAGCAGTACTTC.

The CDR3 region is CASSLYQNSNQPQHF. CDR3 coding DNA: TGTGCCAGCAGTTTATACCAGAATAGCAATCAGCCCCAGCATTTT. The chain has TRBV27 and TRBJ1-5; no reliable D call. From germline, CDR1 is MNHEY and CDR2 SMNVEV (reference sequence). The CDR3 has 15 amino acids. Trimming cost V 1 base and J 0 bases, with 7 bases left between them.

The J gene is TRBJ2-7, the V gene TRBV5-1; 9 bases align to TRBD2. The germline V gene encodes CDR1 SGHRS and CDR2 YFSETQ. The CDR3 is made up of 15 amino acids. The ends lost 5 bases at V and 9 bases at J; junction bases unmatched: 15. The DNA for the CDR3 is TGCGCCAGCAGTTTAGCGGGAGATGGGGTCGTCGGGCAGTACTTC. Translating gives CASSLAGDGVVGQYF. Using reference TRBV5-1 and TRBJ2-7 for the parts outside the CDR3, the full variable domain is KAGVTQTPRYLIKTRGQQVTLSCSPISGHRSVSWYQQTPGQGLQFLFEYFSETQRNKGNFPGRFSGRQFSNSRSEMNVSTLELGDSALYLCASSLAGDGVVGQYFGPGTRLTVT.

V gene TRBV18 combines with J gene TRBJ2-3, with D perhaps matching TRBD2 (5 bases). CDR1 and CDR2 (germline): KGHSH, LQKENI. There are 14 residues in the CDR3. V lost 6 bases, J lost 2 bases, and 12 bases lay in between. The CDR3 DNA is TGTGCCAGCTCGGCTAGCCGGCACACAGATACGCAGTATTTT. It is translated as CASSASRHTDTQYF.

V is TRBV5-1 and J is TRBJ1-4; TRBD1 agrees at 9 bases. With 0 bases clipped from V and 7 bases from J, the junction kept 4 bases outside the gene matches. CDR3 length equals 15 residues. Germline V gives CDR1 SGHRS, CDR2 YFSETQ. CDR3 bases: TGCGCCAGCAGCTTGGCCGGGACAGGGCTTGAAAAACTGTTTTTT. It translates to CASSLAGTGLEKLFF.

The chain employs TRBV7-2 and TRBJ1-5; D possibly corresponds to TRBD1 (6 bases). Germline CDR1 SGHTA, CDR2 FQGNSA. Trimming pared 2 bases from V and 2 bases from J, leaving 19 bases between. The CDR3 is made up of 18 amino acids. The CDR3 sequence: CASSLSPQGRGGNQPQHF. The CDR3 nucleotides are TGTGCCAGCAGCTTATCCCCCCAGGGCAGGGGTGGCAATCAGCCCCAGCATTTT.

This chain connects TRBV19 to TRBJ2-7; maybe TRBD1 (5 bases). The germline CDR1 and CDR2 sequences are LNHDA and SQIVND (reference sequence). Trimming removed 2 bases at V and 2 bases at J, with 13 bases between. The CDR3 covers 15 residues. CDR3 loop: CASSIQGRGAYEQYF. DNA of the CDR3: TGTGCCAGTAGTATACAGGGTCGTGGAGCCTACGAGCAGTACTTC.

This chain joins TRBV6-2 or TRBV6-3 and TRBJ1-2; D remains unclear. The germline V gene has CDR1 MNHEY and CDR2 SVGEGT. CDR3 length: 12 residues. Trimming left V 6 bases short and J 8 bases short, with 13 bases between. CDR3 amino acids: CASSDRLGGYTF. CDR3 DNA sequence: TGTGCCAGCAGCGACCGTCTAGGAGGCTACACCTTC.

The chain combines TRBV5-4 with TRBJ2-7; 8 bases map to TRBD1. Trimming removed 1 base from V and 1 base from J; junction bases left unmatched: 1. Germline V CDR1 and CDR2: SGHNT, YYREEE (reference sequence). The CDR3 runs 14 residues. Here the CDR3 DNA reads TGTGCCAGCAGCTTGCAGGGGGCATCCTACGAGCAGTACTTC. Protein: CASSLQGASYEQYF.

This clone was counted a few times. The V call is TRBV19, the J call TRBJ2-1; the D gene is possibly TRBD2 (6 bases). The CDR3 loop spans 17 amino acids. Trimming took off 4 bases at V and 0 bases at J, with 16 bases between the two ends. Germline loops: CDR1 LNHDA, CDR2 SQIVND (reference sequence). In nucleotides, the CDR3 is TGTGCCAGTAGTACCCGCATAGCGGTATACTCCTACAATGAGCAGTTCTTC. Protein sequence: CASSTRIAVYSYNEQFF.

The CDR3 DNA reads as TGTGCCTGGAGTGTATTGAGAGCTGGAAACACCATATATTTT. This translates into CAWSVLRAGNTIYF. The chain carries TRBV30 and TRBJ1-3; D remains unclear. CDR3 length: 14 residues. V dropped 0 bases and J dropped 2 bases, with 8 bases sitting between them. Germline lookup yields CDR1 GTSNPN and CDR2 SVGIG (reference sequence).

This clone was observed a single time. The rearrangement uses TRBV28 and TRBJ1-1; D remains unclear. This CDR3 is built from 13 residues. Germline values: CDR1 MDHEN, CDR2 SYDVKM. V gave up 8 bases and J gave up 6 bases, with 16 bases separating them. In DNA form, the CDR3 reads TGTGCCAGCGTCCCCGTAGGGAGAGCTGAAGCTTTCTTT. It is translated as CASVPVGRAEAFF.

The chain links TRBV25-1 to TRBJ1-4; a weak D match, TRBD1 (5 bases). V was pared by 7 bases and J by 7 bases, with 13 bases between. This CDR3 is built from 13 residues. Looked up from germline, CDR1 is MGHDK and CDR2 is SYGVNS. The DNA for the CDR3 is TGTGCCAGCAAATTGGGGGGAAGTGAAAAACTGTTTTTT. This codes for CASKLGGSEKLFF.